This T cell receptor beta chain was recorded in a study of blood T cell repertoires in COVID-19. Study-wide context: Collection of acute and convalescent COVID-19 samples took place in the United States, Italy and Spain. PBMCs, B-cell-depleted T cells, or T cells were the source of the cDNA or gDNA that made up the material.

Unmatched junction bases numbered 4, after V lost 5 bases and J lost 4 bases. From germline, CDR1 is MDHEN and CDR2 SYDVKM. The CDR3 spans 13 residues. Patients of the Seattle cohort, enrolled during active infection, were followed longitudinally. How the authors handled the data: Reference gene primer amplification gave nucleated cell count estimates. TCRdb's table, derived via immunoSEQ multiplex PCR, lists solely in-frame clones and lacks some. That table is the source of V, J and clone size, and D and trimming were worked out from the DNA. The sample carries over 85,000 clones, about 87% recorded once.

Material for sequencing was peripheral blood. V usage is TRBV28 and J usage is TRBJ2-7; 8 bases line up with TRBD1. This sequence originates from a human donor with COVID-19, enrolled during active disease. The donor label of this sample is uncertain. This CDR3 is CASSDRGEYEQYF. The CDR3 nucleotides read TGTGCCAGCAGTGACAGGGGAGAGTACGAGCAGTACTTC.